This T cell receptor beta chain was found in a study of blood T cell repertoires in COVID-19. In the source study's methods: Using reference gene primer amplification, nucleated cell counts were estimated. Sequenced by immunoSEQ multiplex PCR; TCRdb stores in-frame clones only, minus some. Clone size and the V and J calls come from that table; the DNA yielded D and trimming. In the table there are 45,000 to 50,000 clones, 77% of which are singletons. Trimming removed 4 bases from V and 6 bases from J; junction bases left unmatched: 5. This CDR3 contains 15 residues. Germline V gene sequence: CDR1 SGHNT, CDR2 YENEEA.

V is TRBV11-3 and J is TRBJ2-2, with 10 bases fitting TRBD1. The source of this sequence is a human donor with active or convalescent COVID-19. The donor label of this sample is uncertain. Sequencing was carried out using peripheral blood. This CDR3 is CASSSRDRGAGELFF. In DNA, the CDR3 is TGTGCCAGCAGCTCCCGGGACAGGGGCGCCGGGGAGCTGTTTTTT.